These 29 T cell receptor beta chains were all obtained from the same sample, sequenced in a study of blood T cell repertoires in COVID-19. Using immunoSEQ multiplex PCR, the repertoire was profiled, and TCRdb retains in-frame clones only, with some absent. This sample has about half a million clones, with less than 90% found just once. Sequencing used PBMCs or T cells enriched from blood (not recorded which). The source is a woman aged 55-70 years who had recovered from COVID-19.

V is TRBV11-2 and J is TRBJ2-7, with D maybe TRBD2 (5 bases). CDR1 is SGHAT, CDR2 FQNNGV, per germline. The CDR3 sequence is 14 residues long. Trimming cost V 1 base and J 2 bases, with 9 bases left between them. The CDR3 is CASSLGGLAYEQYV. The CDR3 nucleotides read TGTGCCAGCAGCTTAGGAGGGTTGGCCTACGAGCAGTACGTC.

This clone was seen a single time. This chain joins TRBV28 and TRBJ1-2; 7 nucleotides match TRBD1. Germline assignment: CDR1 MDHEN and CDR2 SYDVKM. With V trimmed by 4 bases and J by 4 bases, 12 bases remained unmatched. The CDR3 extends over 16 amino acids. This chain's CDR3 is CASSYQGPRGSYGYTF. The CDR3 DNA is TGTGCCAGCAGTTACCAGGGGCCCAGGGGGTCCTATGGCTACACCTTC.

This chain connects TRBV6-5 to TRBJ1-1; 8 bases are a match to TRBD1. The J segment lost 6 bases and the V segment lost 5 bases, leaving 11 bases of the junction unmatched. This CDR3 spans 15 amino acids. Germline-derived CDR1 and CDR2 are MNHEY and SVGAGI. In DNA, the CDR3 is TGTGCCAGCAGTCCAGGGGGCAGGCTTGGGGCTGAAGCTTTCTTT. Translation: CASSPGGRLGAEAFF.

This clone was detected ten times or more. The gene calls are TRBV5-1 and TRBJ1-1; 7 bases are a match to TRBD1. Germline V lookup: CDR1 SGHRS, CDR2 YFSETQ. There are 13 residues in the CDR3. V shed 5 bases, J shed 5 bases, and the junction held 6 bases outside the gene matches. In DNA form, the CDR3 reads TGCGCCAGCAGTTTCTCGGGACAGACTGAAGCTTTCTTT. Protein: CASSFSGQTEAFF.

This chain joins TRBV5-4 and TRBJ2-2, with unresolved D. Germline lookup yields CDR1 SGHNT and CDR2 YYREEE (reference sequence). This CDR3 region has 15 residues. V shed 3 bases and J shed 0 bases, with 9 bases lying between them. The CDR3 loop is CASSSLPTNTGELFF. The CDR3 DNA reads as TGTGCCAGCAGCTCACTTCCCACGAACACCGGGGAGCTGTTTTTT.

This clone was detected once. V gene TRBV5-6 combines with J gene TRBJ1-4; D possibly corresponds to TRBD1 (5 bases). This CDR3 region has 17 residues. Trimming left V 3 bases short and J 0 bases short, with 15 bases between. Germline V gene lookup returns CDR1 SGHDT and CDR2 YYEEEE. The CDR3 DNA sequence: TGTGCCAGCAGCTGGGGCCTTCACACTACAACTAATGAAAAACTGTTTTTT. Its protein is CASSWGLHTTTNEKLFF.

The gene calls are TRBV5-6 and TRBJ2-7; perhaps TRBD1 as D (5 bases). V was shortened by 2 bases and J by 0 bases, with 6 bases between the two germline ends. The CDR3 has 13 amino acids. The germline CDR1 and CDR2 sequences are SGHDT and YYEEEE. CDR3 region: CASSFDSSYEQYV. CDR3 DNA: TGTGCCAGCAGCTTTGACAGCTCCTACGAGCAGTACGTC.

This rearrangement joins TRBV19 to TRBJ1-1, with D maybe TRBD1 (5 bases). Between the trimmed V and J ends, which lost 10 bases and 4 bases, there was a span of 13 bases. This CDR3 contains 12 residues. Germline CDR1 and CDR2: LNHDA and SQIVND (reference sequence). The CDR3 coding sequence is TGTGCCACCGGGGGGAAGAGCACTGAAGCTTTCTTT. This codes for CATGGKSTEAFF. Using reference TRBV19 and TRBJ1-1 for the parts outside the CDR3, the full variable domain is DGGITQSPKYLFRKEGQNVTLSCEQNLNHDAMYWYRQDPGQGLRLIYYSQIVNDFQKGDIAEGYSVSREKKESFPLTVTSAQKNPTAFYLCATGGKSTEAFFGQGTRLTVV.

J is TRBJ1-6 and V is TRBV4-1; 7 bases fit TRBD1. J was trimmed by 4 bases and V by 4 bases; bases with no gene match: 4. This CDR3 comprises 15 residues. Germline CDR1 reads MGHRA; CDR2 reads YSYEKL. The CDR3 spells CASSPKTGYNSPLHF. The CDR3 DNA is TGCGCCAGCAGCCCGAAGACAGGGTATAATTCACCCCTCCACTTT.

The chain is built from TRBV11-3 and TRBJ2-7; 8 bases map to TRBD2. CDR1 and CDR2 (germline): SGHNT, YENEEA. The CDR3 covers 15 residues. Trimming at V came to 5 bases and at J to 1 base, leaving 7 bases not matched to a gene. The CDR3 protein is CASSPLAVSSYEQYF. Here the CDR3 DNA reads TGTGCCAGCAGCCCACTAGCGGTTTCGTCCTACGAGCAGTACTTC.

This clone appeared a single time. The rearrangement joins TRBV18 to TRBJ1-2; 10 bases fit TRBD1. The V segment lost 4 bases and the J segment 3 bases; nucleotides outside the gene matches: 2. Per the germline V gene, CDR1 is KGHSH and CDR2 is LQKENI. The CDR3 is made up of 14 amino acids. The CDR3 loop is CASSRDRGDYGYTF. The CDR3 DNA reads as TGTGCCAGCTCACGGGACAGGGGAGACTATGGCTACACCTTC.

This clone was observed a single time. The V and J genes are TRBV5-1 and TRBJ1-6; weak D call: TRBD1 (5 bases). The germline V and J ends were trimmed by 0 bases and 9 bases, with 16 bases remaining between them. The V gene's germline CDR1 is SGHRS and CDR2 YFSETQ. This CDR3 has 16 residues. CDR3 DNA: TGCGCCAGCAGCTTGGCACCAGGGAATCGAGGTTCACCCCTCCACTTT. Protein sequence: CASSLAPGNRGSPLHF.

The chain uses TRBV15 and TRBJ1-3, with TRBD1 matching over 7 bases. Trimming cost V 3 bases and J 8 bases; bases outside gene matches: 13. Germline lookup yields CDR1 LNHNV and CDR2 YYDKDF (reference sequence). The CDR3 extends over 16 amino acids. The CDR3 region has the DNA TGTGCCACCAGCAGCCCCACCGGGACAGTCGGACACACCATATATTTT. The encoded protein is CATSSPTGTVGHTIYF.

V and J are TRBV25-1 and TRBJ2-3, with 8 bases that match TRBD1. Unmatched junction bases numbered 2, after V lost 3 bases and J lost 3 bases. Germline V gives CDR1 MGHDK, CDR2 SYGVNS. The CDR3 spans 14 residues. In nucleotides, the CDR3 is TGTGCCAGCAGTGAGTACAGGGGGACAGATACGCAGTATTTT. Encoded protein: CASSEYRGTDTQYF.

V usage is TRBV27 and J usage is TRBJ1-5, with D possibly TRBD1 on 5 matching bases. The germline V gene has CDR1 MNHEY and CDR2 SMNVEV (reference sequence). The CDR3 consists of 13 residues. Trimming removed 10 bases from V and 6 bases from J, with 16 bases in between. The CDR3 here is CATSSRASQPQHF. CDR3 nucleotide sequence: TGTGCCACCTCCAGCAGGGCCAGTCAGCCCCAGCATTTT.

The chain employs TRBV6-5 and TRBJ2-1; 10 bases match TRBD1. This CDR3 is built from 14 residues. V lost 7 bases and J lost 5; bases outside the gene matches: 5. The germline CDR1 and CDR2 sequences are MNHEY and SVGAGI. CDR3 in amino acids: CASTSGTGDNEQFF. The CDR3 DNA sequence: TGTGCCAGCACCTCAGGGACAGGGGACAATGAGCAGTTCTTC.

The chain carries TRBV6-5 and TRBJ2-3, with 8 positions matching TRBD1. After removal of 7 bases from V and 2 bases from J, the junction contained 5 bases not matched to a gene. The length of the CDR3 is 14 residues. Germline V lookup: CDR1 MNHEY, CDR2 SVGAGI. CDR3: CASNQDRATDTQYF. As DNA, the CDR3 is TGTGCCAGCAACCAGGACAGGGCCACAGATACGCAGTATTTT.

This clone showed up just once. This CDR3 reads CASTPGTGYTDTQYF. The CDR3 DNA reads TGTGCCAGCACCCCCGGGACAGGGTACACAGATACGCAGTATTTT. The rearrangement uses TRBV7-9 and TRBJ2-3; TRBD1 matches 9 bases. After removal of 7 bases from V and 2 bases from J, the junction contained 7 bases not matched to a gene. The CDR3 has 15 residues. The germline CDR1 and CDR2 sequences are SEHNR and FQNEAQ (reference sequence).

V and J are TRBV28 and TRBJ1-2, with unresolved D. The CDR3 has 18 residues. The V gene lost 6 bases and the J gene lost 7 bases, with 30 bases spanning the gap. CDR1 and CDR2 from the germline V gene are MDHEN and SYDVKM. The CDR3 nucleotides are TGTGCCAGCAGGGCCCTGGTATTACCCCCCGGGCGGAGGAGTGGCTACACCTTC. This translates into CASRALVLPPGRRSGYTF.

The chain employs TRBV3-1 (or the pseudogene TRBV3-2) and TRBJ1-3, with a tentative D call TRBD1 (5 bases). Germline-derived CDR1 and CDR2 are LGHDT and YNNKEL (reference sequence). CDR3 length: 15 residues. Trimming took off 4 bases at V and 2 bases at J, with 12 bases between the two ends. CDR3 amino acids: CASSPGGGTGNTIYF. The CDR3 DNA follows: TGTGCCAGCAGCCCCGGGGGGGGAACTGGAAACACCATATATTTT.

The genes are TRBV10-3 and TRBJ2-3; TRBD2 agrees at 7 bases. This CDR3 is built from 14 residues. Germline CDR1 and CDR2: ENHRY and SYGVKD. The V and J ends lost 2 bases and 4 bases, in that order; junction bases with no gene match: 3. CDR3 region: CAISEAAGADTQYF. For the CDR3, the DNA is TGTGCCATCAGTGAGGCTGCGGGGGCAGATACGCAGTATTTT.

This chain links TRBV2 with TRBJ1-5; D unresolved. Germline V gives CDR1 SNHLY, CDR2 FYNNEI. CDR3 length equals 15 residues. Trimming stripped 4 bases from V and 0 bases from J, with 10 bases between. CDR3 residues: CASSVLQYSNQPQHF. The CDR3 DNA is TGTGCCAGCAGTGTATTACAGTATAGCAATCAGCCCCAGCATTTT.

This chain joins TRBV5-1 and TRBJ1-5; D remains unclear. V shed 10 bases and J shed 0 bases, with 26 bases lying between them. Germline V gene data show CDR1 as SGHRS and CDR2 as YFSETQ. The CDR3 is made up of 18 amino acids. The CDR3 DNA follows: TGCGCCGTGAGGTGTGTGCAGAAGAGGCTTTATAGCAATCAGCCCCAGCATTTT. Protein sequence: CAVRCVQKRLYSNQPQHF. The variable domain in full, with the rest retrieved from reference TRBV5-1 and TRBJ1-5, is KAGVTQTPRYLIKTRGQQVTLSCSPISGHRSVSWYQQTPGQGLQFLFEYFSETQRNKGNFPGRFSGRQFSNSRSEMNVSTLELGDSALYLCAVRCVQKRLYSNQPQHFGDGTRLSIL.

A remark on this clone: At one boundary the junction diverges from the germline segment, which might be a read error. The chain is built from TRBV7-7 and TRBJ2-2; tentatively, D is TRBD2 (7 bases). Germline assignment: CDR1 SSHAT and CDR2 FNYEAQ (reference sequence). The CDR3 covers 15 residues. CDR3 protein: CASSLAAGAIRELFF. The CDR3, as DNA: TGTGCTAGCAGCTTAGCGGCGGGGGCTATCAGGGAGCTGTTTTTT.

The chain has TRBV7-6 and TRBJ2-1; 13 bases align to TRBD2. Looked up from germline, CDR1 is SGHVS and CDR2 is FNYEAQ. This CDR3 region has 17 residues. Trimming took 0 bases from V and 10 from J; bases not matched to a gene: 9. Written as DNA, the CDR3 is TGTGCCAGCAGCTTAGCCGGGACTAGCGGGGCGGGGGGCGAGCAGTTCTTC. Protein sequence: CASSLAGTSGAGGEQFF.

This clone was observed once. The J gene is TRBJ1-3, the V gene TRBV11-2; 9 positions match TRBD1. V shed 3 bases, J shed 0 bases, and the junction held 3 bases outside the gene matches. This CDR3 spans 16 amino acids. Germline V gives CDR1 SGHAT, CDR2 FQNNGV. CDR3 region: CASSFTTGGSGNTIYF. CDR3 DNA: TGTGCCAGCAGCTTTACGACAGGGGGCTCTGGAAACACCATATATTTT. Drawing the rest from reference TRBV11-2 and TRBJ1-3, the complete variable domain is EAGVAQSPRYKIIEKRQSVAFWCNPISGHATLYWYQQILGQGPKLLIQFQNNGVVDDSQLPKDRFSAERLKGVDSTLKIQPAKLEDSAVYLCASSFTTGGSGNTIYFGEGSWLTVV.

This chain uses TRBV24-1 with TRBJ1-1; possible D gene TRBD1, 5 bases. From germline, CDR1 is KGHDR and CDR2 SFDVKD. With 1 base removed from V and 0 bases from J, the gap between germline ends came to 17 bases. This CDR3 contains 18 residues. The CDR3 DNA follows: TGTGCCACCAGTGATTTTGATTTACAGGACAACCTGAACACTGAAGCTTTCTTT. It codes for CATSDFDLQDNLNTEAFF.

The chain couples TRBV5-1 to TRBJ1-5; 12 bases align to TRBD1. This CDR3 is 16 amino acids long. The ends lost 0 bases at V and 3 bases at J; junction bases unmatched: 1. Germline V gene lookup returns CDR1 SGHRS and CDR2 YFSETQ. Written as DNA, the CDR3 is TGCGCCAGCAGCTTGGGGGGACAGGGGGCCAATCAGCCCCAGCATTTT. This gives the protein CASSLGGQGANQPQHF.

V usage is TRBV6-5 and J usage is TRBJ1-2, with 9 bases lining up with TRBD1. The junction had 3 bases not matched to a gene; V was cut back by 1 base and J by 6 bases. Germline-derived CDR1 and CDR2 are MNHEY and SVGAGI. The CDR3 extends over 14 amino acids. The CDR3 reads CASSYLGQGNGYTF. CDR3 coding DNA: TGTGCCAGCAGTTACTTGGGACAGGGTAATGGCTACACCTTC.